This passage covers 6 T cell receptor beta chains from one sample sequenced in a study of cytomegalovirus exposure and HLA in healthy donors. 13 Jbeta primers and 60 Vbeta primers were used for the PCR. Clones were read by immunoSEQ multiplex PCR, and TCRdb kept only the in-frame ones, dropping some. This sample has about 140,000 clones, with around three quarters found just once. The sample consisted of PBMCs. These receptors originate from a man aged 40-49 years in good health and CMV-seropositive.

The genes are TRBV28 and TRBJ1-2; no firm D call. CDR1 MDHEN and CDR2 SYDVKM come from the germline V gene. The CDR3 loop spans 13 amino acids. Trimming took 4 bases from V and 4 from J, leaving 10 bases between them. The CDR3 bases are TGTGCCAGCAGTTGGCACATGGTCTATGGCTACACCTTC. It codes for CASSWHMVYGYTF.

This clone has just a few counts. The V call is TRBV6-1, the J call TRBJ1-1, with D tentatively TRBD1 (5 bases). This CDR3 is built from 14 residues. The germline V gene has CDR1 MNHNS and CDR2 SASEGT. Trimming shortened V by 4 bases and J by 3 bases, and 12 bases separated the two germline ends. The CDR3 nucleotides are TGTGCCAGCAGTGGTTACAGGACCGACACTGAAGCTTTCTTT. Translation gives CASSGYRTDTEAFF.

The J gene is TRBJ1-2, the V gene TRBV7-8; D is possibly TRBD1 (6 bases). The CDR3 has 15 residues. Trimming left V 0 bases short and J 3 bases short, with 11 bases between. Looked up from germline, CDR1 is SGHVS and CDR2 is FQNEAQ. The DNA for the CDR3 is TGTGCCAGCAGCTTAGCAAGGACAGACTACTATGGCTACACCTTC. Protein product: CASSLARTDYYGYTF.

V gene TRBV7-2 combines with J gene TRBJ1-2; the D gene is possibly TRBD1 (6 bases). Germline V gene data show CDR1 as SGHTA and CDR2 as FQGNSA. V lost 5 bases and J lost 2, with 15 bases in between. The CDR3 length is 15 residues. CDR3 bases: TGTGCCAGCAGCCCCTTGGACAGAATGAACTATGGCTACACCTTC. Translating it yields CASSPLDRMNYGYTF. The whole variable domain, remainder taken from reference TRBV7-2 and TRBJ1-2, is GAGVSQSPSNKVTEKGKDVELRCDPISGHTALYWYRQSLGQGLEFLIYFQGNSAPDKSGLPSDRFSAERTGGSVSTLTIQRTQQEDSAVYLCASSPLDRMNYGYTFGSGTRLTVV.

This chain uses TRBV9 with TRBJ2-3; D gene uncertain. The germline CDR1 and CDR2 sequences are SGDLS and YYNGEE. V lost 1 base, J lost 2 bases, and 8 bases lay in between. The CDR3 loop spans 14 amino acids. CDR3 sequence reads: CASSVRHHTDTQYF. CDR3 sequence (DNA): TGTGCCAGCAGCGTAAGACACCACACAGATACGCAGTATTTT.

The CDR3 reads CAAHRGGMADTQYF. The CDR3, as DNA: TGTGCCGCCCACCGGGGGGGAATGGCAGATACGCAGTATTTT. V gene TRBV2 combines with J gene TRBJ2-3, with 8 bases lining up with TRBD2. Germline V CDR1 and CDR2: SNHLY, FYNNEI. The CDR3 runs 14 residues. The ends lost 11 bases at V and 4 bases at J; junction bases unmatched: 11.